This section outlines one TCR beta chain sequence together with its context. The table came from immunoSEQ multiplex PCR; TCRdb's copy has only in-frame clones and leaves some out. Of 50,000 to 55,000 clones listed, around 90% are singletons. Trimming removed 5 bases at V and 0 bases at J, with 10 bases between. Per the germline V gene, CDR1 is MGHDK and CDR2 is SYGVNS. CDR3 length: 14 amino acids. The sample is drawn from a study of T cell changes during pregnancy in multiple sclerosis. The chain is built from TRBV25-1 and TRBJ1-2; a weak D match, TRBD1 (5 bases). The sequencing used CD4+ T cells from peripheral blood mononuclear cells, collected in the third trimester of pregnancy. This TCR derives from a female donor with multiple sclerosis, enrolled in a pregnancy study. The CDR3 is CASSQWGANYGYTF. CDR3 nucleotides: TGTGCCAGCAGTCAGTGGGGCGCTAACTATGGCTACACCTTC.